These T cell receptor beta chains were read from a single sample in a study of T cell clones after liver transplantation. Assay: immunoSEQ multiplex PCR; the TCRdb copy retains only in-frame clones and omits some. Found here are tens of thousands of clones, approximately 92% of them singletons; the top ten hold 0.95% to 1%. This specimen consisted of CD4+ T cells from blood, obtained about 25 months after liver transplant. Every receptor here comes from a human patient who received a liver transplant. Some T cells may have come from the graft donor. The CDR3 runs from the conserved cysteine through the conserved F or W. A D gene is named only where the DNA matches it firmly. Size is omitted from some rows. Given values are once, few, many or a class for expanded clones.

CDR3aa: CASSYSSGRTEAFF
CDR3nt: TGTGCCAGCAGTTACTCTTCGGGGCGGACTGAAGCTTTCTTT
j_gene: TRBJ1-1
d_gene: .
abundance: .
v_gene: TRBV6-5

CDR3aa: CASSQQGGSYGYTF
CDR3nt: TGTGCCAGCAGTCAACAGGGAGGGAGCTATGGCTACACCTTC
j_gene: TRBJ1-2
d_gene: .
abundance: .
v_gene: TRBV6-5

CDR3aa: CASRRSPTNNEQFF
CDR3nt: TGCGCCAGCAGAAGGTCTCCTACAAACAATGAGCAGTTCTTC
j_gene: TRBJ2-1
d_gene: .
abundance: .
v_gene: TRBV5-1

CDR3aa: CASTVTGGYQPQHF
CDR3nt: TGTGCCAGTACCGTCACAGGGGGCTATCAGCCCCAGCATTTT
j_gene: TRBJ1-5
d_gene: TRBD1
abundance: .
v_gene: TRBV19

CDR3aa: CATKRTSGDEQYF
CDR3nt: TGTGCCACCAAACGGACTAGCGGCGACGAGCAGTACTTC
j_gene: TRBJ2-7
d_gene: TRBD2
abundance: .
v_gene: TRBV6-5

CDR3aa: CASSLSGTSNTGELFF
CDR3nt: TGCGCCAGCAGTCTGAGCGGGACTAGTAACACCGGGGAGCTGTTTTTT
j_gene: TRBJ2-2
d_gene: TRBD2
abundance: .
v_gene: TRBV4-3

CDR3aa: CASSRPGTGGDGNTIYF
CDR3nt: TGTGCCAGCAGTCGGCCCGGGACAGGGGGCGATGGAAACACCATATATTTT
j_gene: TRBJ1-3
d_gene: TRBD1
abundance: .
v_gene: TRBV28

CDR3aa: CASSRAGGGRNEQFF
CDR3nt: TGTGCCAGCAGTAGAGCGGGAGGGGGAAGGAATGAGCAGTTCTTC
j_gene: TRBJ2-1
d_gene: TRBD2
abundance: .
v_gene: TRBV6-5

CDR3aa: CATSVGQGFKAGELFF
CDR3nt: TGCGCCACCTCAGTGGGACAGGGGTTTAAGGCCGGGGAGCTGTTTTTT
j_gene: TRBJ2-2
d_gene: TRBD1
abundance: .
v_gene: TRBV5-1

CDR3aa: CASSPEGQRGTEAFF
CDR3nt: TGTGCCAGCAGTCCCGAGGGCCAGAGGGGCACTGAAGCTTTCTTT
j_gene: TRBJ1-1
d_gene: .
abundance: .
v_gene: TRBV27

CDR3aa: CASSIEDRGWAEAFF
CDR3nt: TGTGCCAGTAGTATAGAGGACAGGGGTTGGGCTGAAGCTTTCTTT
j_gene: TRBJ1-1
d_gene: TRBD1
abundance: .
v_gene: TRBV19

CDR3aa: CASSRTGLYEQYF
CDR3nt: TGTGCCAGCAGCAGGACAGGGTTGTACGAGCAGTACTTC
j_gene: TRBJ2-7
d_gene: TRBD1
abundance: .
v_gene: TRBV5-4

CDR3aa: CASKTGGGLPNEQYF
CDR3nt: TGTGCCAGCAAGACAGGCGGGGGGCTGCCTAACGAGCAGTACTTC
j_gene: TRBJ2-7
d_gene: TRBD2
abundance: medium-sized
v_gene: TRBV7-8

CDR3aa: CARGQGKGEQYF
CDR3nt: TGTGCCAGAGGACAGGGGAAAGGCGAGCAGTACTTC
j_gene: TRBJ2-7
d_gene: TRBD1
abundance: .
v_gene: TRBV5-3

CDR3aa: CASSVPTGGEDEQYF
CDR3nt: TGCGCCAGCAGCGTACCGACAGGGGGGGAGGACGAGCAGTACTTC
j_gene: TRBJ2-7
d_gene: TRBD1
abundance: .
v_gene: TRBV5-1

CDR3aa: CASSDRQYTEAFF
CDR3nt: TGTGCCAGCAGTGATCGACAGTACACTGAAGCTTTCTTT
j_gene: TRBJ1-1
d_gene: .
abundance: .
v_gene: TRBV25-1

CDR3aa: CSARSPDTQYF
CDR3nt: TGCAGTGCTAGAAGCCCAGATACGCAGTATTTT
j_gene: TRBJ2-3
d_gene: .
abundance: .
v_gene: TRBV20-1

CDR3aa: CASSPELTRTRGSQYF
CDR3nt: TGTGCCAGCAGTCCGGAGTTAACCCGAACGAGAGGTTCCCAGTACTTC
j_gene: TRBJ2-5
d_gene: .
abundance: .
v_gene: TRBV2

CDR3aa: CASVRQGVGETQYF
CDR3nt: TGTGCTAGTGTCCGACAGGGGGTTGGTGAGACCCAGTACTTC
j_gene: TRBJ2-5
d_gene: TRBD1
abundance: once
v_gene: TRBV12-5

CDR3aa: CASSLKYWVAGKWTDTQYF
CDR3nt: TGTGCCAGCAGCTTAAAGTATTGGGTGGCGGGAAAATGGACAGATACGCAGTATTTT
j_gene: TRBJ2-3
d_gene: .
abundance: .
v_gene: TRBV7-3

CDR3aa: CASSVYGDGAYEQYF
CDR3nt: TGTGCCAGCAGCGTTTATGGCGATGGCGCCTACGAGCAGTACTTC
j_gene: TRBJ2-7
d_gene: .
abundance: .
v_gene: TRBV7-8

CDR3aa: CASSSGLAGNYEQYF
CDR3nt: TGTGCCAGCAGCTCGGGACTAGCGGGGAACTACGAGCAGTACTTC
j_gene: TRBJ2-7
d_gene: TRBD2
abundance: .
v_gene: TRBV5-4

CDR3aa: CASSFRTSGNQETQYF
CDR3nt: TGTGCCAGCAGCTTCCGTACTAGCGGGAACCAAGAGACCCAGTACTTC
j_gene: TRBJ2-5
d_gene: .
abundance: .
v_gene: TRBV12-1

CDR3aa: CASSIDGQAYGYTF
CDR3nt: TGTGCCAGTAGTATAGATGGGCAGGCTTATGGCTACACCTTC
j_gene: TRBJ1-2
d_gene: .
abundance: .
v_gene: TRBV19

CDR3aa: CASSTGTGRAGGNEQFF
CDR3nt: TGTGCCAGCAGCACGGGGACGGGCCGAGCCGGGGGCAATGAGCAGTTCTTC
j_gene: TRBJ2-1
d_gene: .
abundance: once
v_gene: TRBV5-4

CDR3aa: CASSQATGGVEAFF
CDR3nt: TGTGCCAGCAGCCAAGCCACAGGGGGAGTTGAAGCTTTCTTT
j_gene: TRBJ1-1
d_gene: TRBD1
abundance: once
v_gene: TRBV4-2

CDR3aa: CASSPTSGIHNEQFF
CDR3nt: TGTGCCAGCTCACCGACTAGCGGGATCCACAATGAGCAGTTCTTC
j_gene: TRBJ2-1
d_gene: TRBD2
abundance: .
v_gene: TRBV18

CDR3aa: CASSLDGGATYEQYF
CDR3nt: TGTGCCAGCAGCTTAGATGGTGGGGCAACCTACGAGCAGTACTTC
j_gene: TRBJ2-7
d_gene: .
abundance: .
v_gene: TRBV11-2

CDR3aa: CASTERKNNEQFF
CDR3nt: TGTGCCAGCACCGAACGAAAAAACAATGAGCAGTTCTTC
j_gene: TRBJ2-1
d_gene: .
abundance: .
v_gene: TRBV6-1

CDR3aa: CASSRWGLGNQPQHF
CDR3nt: TGTGCCAGCAGCCGGTGGGGGTTGGGCAATCAGCCCCAGCATTTT
j_gene: TRBJ1-5
d_gene: .
abundance: .
v_gene: TRBV5-6

CDR3aa: CASSIDEAGGSDTQYF
CDR3nt: TGTGCCAGTAGTATAGATGAGGCGGGAGGGTCGGATACGCAGTATTTT
j_gene: TRBJ2-3
d_gene: TRBD2
abundance: .
v_gene: TRBV19

CDR3aa: CASSLGPGVNTGELFF
CDR3nt: TGTGCCAGCAGCTTAGGGCCCGGGGTGAACACCGGGGAGCTGTTTTTT
j_gene: TRBJ2-2
d_gene: .
abundance: .
v_gene: TRBV7-9

CDR3aa: CASSVSGGNTEAFF
CDR3nt: TGTGCCAGCAGTGTTTCCGGGGGGAACACTGAAGCTTTCTTT
j_gene: TRBJ1-1
d_gene: .
abundance: .
v_gene: TRBV6-1

CDR3aa: CASSPQGQGYEQYF
CDR3nt: TGTGCCAGCAGCCCCCAGGGACAGGGGTACGAGCAGTACTTC
j_gene: TRBJ2-7
d_gene: TRBD1
abundance: .
v_gene: TRBV5-4

CDR3aa: CASRWTGTDYNEQFF
CDR3nt: TGTGCCAGCAGGTGGACCGGGACTGATTACAATGAGCAGTTCTTC
j_gene: TRBJ2-1
d_gene: .
abundance: .
v_gene: TRBV7-2

CDR3aa: CASSPTTSIQYF
CDR3nt: TGTGCCAGCAGCCCTACGACTTCTATTCAGTACTTC
j_gene: TRBJ2-4
d_gene: .
abundance: .
v_gene: TRBV28

CDR3aa: CASSLVAGSEVGTQYF
CDR3nt: TGTGCCAGCAGCTTAGTGGCGGGAAGTGAGGTGGGGACCCAGTACTTC
j_gene: TRBJ2-5
d_gene: .
abundance: .
v_gene: TRBV11-2

CDR3aa: CASSEGPSQTYEQYF
CDR3nt: TGTGCCAGCAGTGAAGGACCCAGTCAGACCTACGAGCAGTACTTC
j_gene: TRBJ2-7
d_gene: .
abundance: .
v_gene: TRBV2

CDR3aa: CASSEALWGKYGYTF
CDR3nt: TGTGCCAGCAGTGAAGCGCTTTGGGGGAAATATGGCTACACCTTC
j_gene: TRBJ1-2
d_gene: .
abundance: .
v_gene: TRBV6-1

CDR3aa: CASSVVGQSYEQYF
CDR3nt: TGTGCCAGCAGCGTAGTAGGCCAGAGCTACGAGCAGTACTTC
j_gene: TRBJ2-7
d_gene: .
abundance: .
v_gene: TRBV9

CDR3aa: CASSPQTVWRTEAFF
CDR3nt: TGTGCCAGCAGTCCGCAGACAGTTTGGCGCACTGAAGCTTTCTTT
j_gene: TRBJ1-1
d_gene: .
abundance: .
v_gene: TRBV28

CDR3aa: CASSLEVGEQYF
CDR3nt: TGTGCCAGCAGCTTAGAGGTTGGGGAGCAGTACTTC
j_gene: TRBJ2-7
d_gene: .
abundance: .
v_gene: TRBV7-9

CDR3aa: CASSQTGTSRYEQYF
CDR3nt: TGTGCCAGTAGCCAAACCGGGACCTCCCGCTACGAGCAGTACTTC
j_gene: TRBJ2-7
d_gene: .
abundance: .
v_gene: TRBV19

CDR3aa: CASSLGNRVEWSTDTQYF
CDR3nt: TGTGCCAGCAGTTTGGGGAACAGGGTGGAGTGGAGCACAGATACGCAGTATTTT
j_gene: TRBJ2-3
d_gene: .
abundance: once
v_gene: TRBV27

CDR3aa: CAWRTGPYEQYF
CDR3nt: TGTGCCTGGAGAACAGGTCCCTACGAGCAGTACTTC
j_gene: TRBJ2-7
d_gene: .
abundance: .
v_gene: TRBV30

CDR3aa: CASSLGLGEQYF
CDR3nt: TGTGCCAGCAGTCTCGGGTTGGGGGAGCAGTACTTC
j_gene: TRBJ2-7
d_gene: .
abundance: .
v_gene: TRBV2

CDR3aa: CASKTGGAMGEQYF
CDR3nt: TGTGCCAGTAAGACAGGGGGCGCGATGGGCGAGCAGTACTTC
j_gene: TRBJ2-7
d_gene: TRBD1
abundance: .
v_gene: TRBV6-5

CDR3aa: CASSLLAGGPDTQYF
CDR3nt: TGTGCCAGCAGCTTACTAGCGGGAGGGCCAGATACGCAGTATTTT
j_gene: TRBJ2-3
d_gene: TRBD2
abundance: .
v_gene: TRBV7-2

CDR3aa: CASSPSPGGYTF
CDR3nt: TGTGCCAGCAGCCCCAGTCCCGGGGGCTACACCTTC
j_gene: TRBJ1-2
d_gene: .
abundance: .
v_gene: TRBV11-2

CDR3aa: CASSPFRTGVGTDTQYF
CDR3nt: TGTGCCAGCAGCCCCTTTAGGACAGGGGTAGGCACAGATACGCAGTATTTT
j_gene: TRBJ2-3
d_gene: TRBD1
abundance: .
v_gene: TRBV28

CDR3aa: CASSLSGQGALGETQYF
CDR3nt: TGTGCCAGTAGTCTCTCGGGACAGGGGGCCCTGGGAGAGACCCAGTACTTC
j_gene: TRBJ2-5
d_gene: TRBD1
abundance: .
v_gene: TRBV19

CDR3aa: CASSIGAGQHTEAFF
CDR3nt: TGTGCCAGTAGTATCGGGGCAGGGCAACACACTGAAGCTTTCTTT
j_gene: TRBJ1-1
d_gene: .
abundance: .
v_gene: TRBV19

CDR3aa: CASSISPPGGEQYF
CDR3nt: TGTGCCAGTAGCATCAGCCCTCCAGGGGGCGAGCAGTACTTC
j_gene: TRBJ2-7
d_gene: TRBD1
abundance: .
v_gene: TRBV19

CDR3aa: CATGARGASGNTIYF
CDR3nt: TGTGCCACCGGGGCCCGGGGGGCCTCTGGAAACACCATATATTTT
j_gene: TRBJ1-3
d_gene: .
abundance: once
v_gene: TRBV19

CDR3aa: CASSPTRFTDTQYF
CDR3nt: TGTGCCAGTAGTCCGACTCGTTTCACAGATACGCAGTATTTT
j_gene: TRBJ2-3
d_gene: .
abundance: .
v_gene: TRBV19